Listed below are T cell receptor beta chains from one sample, sequenced in a study of beta chain features in type 1 diabetes. TCRdb keeps only in-frame clones here, not all; method: immunoSEQ multiplex PCR. The sample lists 160,000 or so clones; 11% were seen once. Sequencing input: central memory CD4+ T cells from blood. Source of these receptors: a man between 18 and 35 years old in good health. CDR3s include the opening cysteine and the closing phenylalanine or tryptophan. D genes are given only for firm matches. Part of the rows lack a size; the others show once, few, many or a class for expanded clones.

TRBJ1-6	TRBD1	TRBV2	NA	CASSANGQGRYNSPLHF	TGTGCCAGCAGTGCCAATGGACAGGGGCGATATAATTCACCCCTCCACTTT
TRBJ2-7	NA	TRBV5-1	NA	CASSSKQGRGSYEQYF	TGCGCCAGCAGCTCGAAACAGGGCAGGGGCTCCTACGAGCAGTACTTC
TRBJ1-2	NA	TRBV9	few	CASSVASGVYGYTF	TGTGCCAGCAGCGTAGCCTCAGGGGTCTATGGCTACACCTTC
TRBJ1-3	TRBD1	TRBV30	few	CAWRGQGIGNTIYF	TGTGCCTGGAGGGGACAGGGAATCGGAAACACCATATATTTT
TRBJ2-5	TRBD2	TRBV15	many	CATSPGLARETQYF	TGTGCCACCAGCCCGGGACTAGCGAGGGAGACCCAGTACTTC
TRBJ2-5	NA	TRBV23-1	few	CASPILHGTQYF	TGCGCCAGCCCAATACTACACGGGACCCAGTACTTC
TRBJ2-1	NA	TRBV29-1	NA	CSVERDRDNEQFF	TGCAGCGTTGAGCGGGACCGAGACAATGAGCAGTTCTTC
TRBJ2-3	NA	TRBV5-4	NA	CASSYPDSTDTQYF	TGTGCCAGCAGCTACCCAGACAGCACAGATACGCAGTATTTT
TRBJ2-3	NA	TRBV12-5	NA	CASGRGDSYQGDTQYF	TGTGCTAGTGGTAGGGGAGACAGCTACCAAGGAGATACGCAGTATTTT
TRBJ2-7	TRBD1	TRBV7-9	NA	CASSSSGTVISEQYF	TGTGCCAGCAGCTCCTCCGGGACAGTGATTTCCGAGCAGTACTTC
TRBJ2-1	NA	TRBV7-6	NA	CASSSDMEEFF	TGTGCCAGCAGCTCGGACATGGAGGAGTTCTTC
TRBJ2-1	TRBD1	TRBV7-3	few	CASSARDRLFGNEQFF	TGTGCCAGCAGCGCTCGGGACAGACTTTTCGGCAATGAGCAGTTCTTC
TRBJ2-2	NA	TRBV7-9	NA	CASSLGEGLNTGELFF	TGTGCCAGCAGCTTAGGGGAAGGGTTGAACACCGGGGAGCTGTTTTTT
TRBJ2-5	TRBD1	TRBV4-2	few	CASSQARDSQETQYF	TGTGCCAGCAGCCAAGCCAGGGACAGCCAAGAGACCCAGTACTTC
TRBJ2-1	NA	TRBV29-1	few	CSVEAGYSSYNEQFF	TGCAGCGTTGAAGCGGGGTATAGCTCCTACAATGAGCAGTTCTTC
TRBJ1-4	NA	TRBV18	NA	CASSPRENEKLFF	TGTGCCAGCTCACCGAGGGAAAATGAAAAACTGTTTTTT
TRBJ2-1	TRBD1	TRBV2	few	CATQDRDHNEQFF	TGTGCCACCCAGGACAGGGACCACAATGAGCAGTTCTTC
TRBJ2-7	NA	TRBV9	NA	CASSVDVKTSYEQYF	TGTGCCAGCAGCGTAGATGTGAAAACATCCTACGAGCAGTACTTC
TRBJ2-5	NA	TRBV5-1	few	CASSLVPGQETQYF	TGCGCCAGCAGCTTGGTCCCGGGCCAAGAGACCCAGTACTTC
TRBJ1-4	NA	TRBV7-9	NA	CASSRTGGGGEKLFF	TGTGCCAGCAGCCGGACCGGGGGGGGCGGCGAAAAACTGTTTTTT
TRBJ2-5	NA	TRBV29-1	NA	CSFRSGTQYF	TGCAGCTTCCGATCGGGGACCCAGTACTTC
TRBJ1-2	TRBD1	TRBV7-2	NA	CASIADRGRYGYTF	TGTGCCAGCATCGCGGACAGGGGGCGATATGGCTACACCTTC
TRBJ1-6	NA	TRBV11-2	NA	CASSPSSYNSPLHF	TGTGCCAGCAGCCCGAGCTCCTATAATTCACCCCTCCACTTT
TRBJ2-7	NA	TRBV9	few	CASSPKGGGLRAEQYF	TGTGCCAGCAGCCCGAAGGGTGGTGGACTCAGGGCCGAGCAGTACTTC
TRBJ1-4	NA	TRBV10-3	NA	CATAGENEKLFF	TGTGCCACCGCAGGGGAGAATGAAAAACTGTTTTTT
TRBJ1-2	NA	TRBV7-8	NA	CASSLGTGPNYGYTF	TGTGCCAGCAGCTTGGGTACAGGGCCCAACTATGGCTACACCTTC
TRBJ2-7	NA	TRBV14	few	CASSPPVGQGIGEQYF	TGTGCCAGCAGCCCCCCCGTAGGGCAGGGTATTGGCGAGCAGTACTTC
TRBJ2-5	NA	TRBV5-1	NA	CASSDRGDETQYF	TGCGCCAGCAGCGACCGGGGCGACGAGACCCAGTACTTC
TRBJ1-3	NA	TRBV7-7	NA	CASSLDSARGNTIYF	TGTGCTAGCAGCTTGGACAGCGCTCGGGGAAACACCATATATTTT
TRBJ2-1	NA	TRBV7-9	NA	CASSLNSGHVKFF	TGTGCCAGCAGCTTAAACAGCGGCCACGTGAAGTTCTTC
TRBJ1-5	NA	TRBV28	few	CASGVNNQPQHF	TGTGCCAGCGGCGTAAACAATCAGCCCCAGCATTTT
TRBJ2-7	NA	TRBV30	NA	CAWAGSSYEQYF	TGTGCCTGGGCGGGTTCCTCCTACGAGCAGTACTTC
TRBJ2-7	TRBD2	TRBV29-1	few	CSVAGGRTEQYF	TGCAGCGTTGCGGGCGGGAGGACCGAGCAGTACTTC
TRBJ2-3	TRBD1	TRBV7-3	few	CASSSTGQGGTDTQYF	TGTGCCAGCAGCTCCACCGGACAGGGGGGCACAGATACGCAGTATTTT
TRBJ1-1	NA	TRBV7-6	few	CASSPRGPRGLMNTEAFF	TGTGCCAGCAGCCCTAGAGGCCCCCGGGGGCTGATGAACACTGAAGCTTTCTTT
TRBJ1-1	NA	TRBV7-2	few	CASSLARGTEAFF	TGTGCCAGCAGCTTAGCGAGGGGGACTGAAGCTTTCTTT
TRBJ1-5	NA	TRBV29-1	few	CSVTVSARLGTQHF	TGCAGCGTTACCGTGTCGGCCCGTCTGGGGACCCAGCATTTT
TRBJ2-6	NA	TRBV6-5	NA	CASSYSYRAGANVLTF	TGTGCCAGCAGTTACTCATACAGGGCTGGGGCCAACGTCCTGACTTTC
TRBJ2-7	NA	TRBV9	few	CASSVSGTAYEQYF	TGTGCCAGCAGCGTTAGCGGTACCGCCTACGAGCAGTACTTC
TRBJ2-5	TRBD1	TRBV29-1	NA	CSLVLRDSQETQYF	TGCAGCTTAGTCCTACGGGACAGCCAAGAGACCCAGTACTTC
TRBJ2-7	TRBD1	TRBV6-6	NA	CASRFVRDSSYEQYF	TGTGCCAGCAGATTTGTCCGGGACAGCTCCTACGAGCAGTACTTC
TRBJ1-1	NA	TRBV10-3	few	CAISAEVGEAFF	TGTGCCATCAGTGCAGAGGTAGGTGAAGCTTTCTTT
TRBJ1-2	NA	TRBV28	many	CASSSGVDYGYTF	TGTGCCAGCAGTTCAGGGGTAGACTATGGCTACACCTTC
TRBJ1-3	NA	TRBV4-2	few	CASSLGEAGNTIYF	TGTGCCAGCAGCCTTGGGGAGGCTGGAAACACCATATATTTT
TRBJ1-2	TRBD1	TRBV18	NA	CASSPGQAYGYTF	TGTGCCAGCTCACCCGGACAGGCCTATGGCTACACCTTC
TRBJ1-6	NA	TRBV29-1	NA	CSAGTTGNSPLHF	TGCAGCGCCGGGACTACGGGGAATTCACCCCTCCACTTT
TRBJ2-1	TRBD2	TRBV7-2	NA	CASSPPLAGSDEQFF	TGTGCCAGCAGCCCGCCCCTAGCGGGGAGCGATGAGCAGTTCTTC
TRBJ2-1	TRBD2	TRBV7-2	NA	CASSPLAGGYNEQFF	TGTGCCAGCAGCCCGCTAGCGGGAGGATACAATGAGCAGTTCTTC
TRBJ1-2	NA	TRBV15	NA	CATSRVGTQYGYTF	TGTGCCACCAGCAGAGTCGGGACTCAGTATGGCTACACCTTC
TRBJ2-7	NA	TRBV15	few	CATSRDRYEQYF	TGTGCCACCAGCAGAGATCGATACGAGCAGTACTTC
TRBJ2-3	TRBD2	TRBV14	NA	CASSYGGGRGTQYF	TGTGCCAGCAGCTACGGCGGGGGAAGGGGTACGCAGTATTTT
TRBJ2-1	NA	TRBV7-3	few	CASSLSATGRQFF	TGTGCCAGCAGTTTATCTGCGACGGGGAGGCAGTTCTTC